A few counts support the clone carrying this T cell receptor beta chain. This specimen belongs to a study of response to subunit inactivated influenza vaccine. One entry per CDR3 protein results from TCRdb running MiXCR on the RT-PCR reads. The table has fewer than 800,000 distinct CDR3 sequences, less than 20% seen once. This sequence originates from a man aged 50 or older who received an inactivated influenza vaccine. The sequences come from PBMCs from blood, collected less than 13 days after vaccination.

CDR3 residues: CSAREGQGGGNEQFF. The DNA of the CDR3 is TGCAGTGCTAGAGAGGGACAGGGAGGAGGCAATGAGCAGTTCTTC. The rearrangement joins TRBV20-1 to TRBJ2-1; 9 bases match TRBD1. Losses at the gene ends were 0 bases for V and 6 bases for J; bases not matched to a gene: 6. The CDR3 spans 15 residues. Germline CDR1 reads DFQATT; CDR2 reads SNEGSKA (reference sequence).